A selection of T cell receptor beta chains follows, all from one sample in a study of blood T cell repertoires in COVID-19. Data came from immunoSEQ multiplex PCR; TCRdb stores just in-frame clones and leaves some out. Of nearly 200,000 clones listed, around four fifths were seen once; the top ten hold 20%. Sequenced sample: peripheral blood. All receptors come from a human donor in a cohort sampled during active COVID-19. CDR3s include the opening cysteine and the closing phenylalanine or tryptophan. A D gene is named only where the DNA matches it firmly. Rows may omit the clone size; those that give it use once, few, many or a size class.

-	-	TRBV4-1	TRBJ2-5	TGCGCCAGCAGCCACCTTTCGCACCCGGGAGCGGTAGAAGAGACCCAGTACTTC	CASSHLSHPGAVEETQYF
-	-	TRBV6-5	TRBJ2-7	TGTGCCAGCAGTTACTCGGCAGGGGATGACGAGCAGTACTTC	CASSYSAGDDEQYF
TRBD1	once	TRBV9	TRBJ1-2	TGTGCCAGCAGCGTAGCCACAGGGGACGCCGGCTACACCTTC	CASSVATGDAGYTF
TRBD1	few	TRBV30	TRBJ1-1	TGTGCCTGCAACAGGGGTTCAGCTTTCTTT	CACNRGSAFF
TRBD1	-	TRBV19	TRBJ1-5	TGTGCCAGTAAAAGGACAGGGGAGAATCAGCCCCAGCATTTT	CASKRTGENQPQHF
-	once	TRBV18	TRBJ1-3	TGTGCCAGCTCACCAGGGCCTGGAAACACCATATATTTT	CASSPGPGNTIYF
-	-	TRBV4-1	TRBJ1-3	TGCGCCAGCAGCCCTGGGCCATACGGGGGGGTGACTGGAAACACCATATATTTT	CASSPGPYGGVTGNTIYF
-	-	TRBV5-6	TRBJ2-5	TGTGCCAGCAGCGGGGGGTCGGCGGGGGAGACCCAGTACTTC	CASSGGSAGETQYF
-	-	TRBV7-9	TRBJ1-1	TGTGCCAGCAGCTTCGTACAGCCGAACACTGAAGCTTTCTTT	CASSFVQPNTEAFF
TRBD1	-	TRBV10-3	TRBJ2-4	TGTGCCATCAGTGAGCGGGACAGACTAGCCAAAAACATTCAGTACTTC	CAISERDRLAKNIQYF
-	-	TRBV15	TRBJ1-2	TGTGCCACCAGCGACGGGTCGGCAGGGAAGGGCTACACCTTC	CATSDGSAGKGYTF
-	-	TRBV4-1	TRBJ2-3	TGCGCCAGCAGTATACCCTCGAGAAACACAGATACGCAGTATTTT	CASSIPSRNTDTQYF
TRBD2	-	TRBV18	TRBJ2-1	TGTGCCAGCTCACCCCGAGGACTAGCGGGGGGGCCTAATGAGCAGTTCTTC	CASSPRGLAGGPNEQFF
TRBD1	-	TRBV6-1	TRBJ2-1	TGTGCCAGCAGTGAACGACAGGGAAGGAATGAGCAGTTCTTC	CASSERQGRNEQFF
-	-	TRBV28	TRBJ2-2	TGTGCCAGCGACGAAACAACGACTAACACCGGGGAGCTGTTTTTT	CASDETTTNTGELFF
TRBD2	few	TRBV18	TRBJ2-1	TGTGCCAGCTCACCAACCCGGGAGGGGGAGCAGTTCTTC	CASSPTREGEQFF
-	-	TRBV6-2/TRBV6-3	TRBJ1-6	TGTGCCAGCAGTTACTTTAGGAGGGAAGGTTCACCCCTCCACTTT	CASSYFRREGSPLHF
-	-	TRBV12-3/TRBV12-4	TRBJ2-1	TGTGCCAGCAGAACCTCTCCAGGCAATGAGCAGTTCTTC	CASRTSPGNEQFF
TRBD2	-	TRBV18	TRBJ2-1	TGTGCCAGCATGACTAGCGGGAGGGAAAACAATGAGCAGTTCTTC	CASMTSGRENNEQFF
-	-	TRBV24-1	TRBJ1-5	TGTGCCACCAGTGACACCCTAGGACAGTCGTATAGCAATCAGCCCCAGCATTTT	CATSDTLGQSYSNQPQHF
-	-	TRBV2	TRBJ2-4	TGTGCCAGCAGTGAAGTTGCCGGAGGATTCAAAAACATTCAGTACTTC	CASSEVAGGFKNIQYF
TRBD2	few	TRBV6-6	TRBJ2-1	TGTGCCAGCAGTCGACAGCCGACGGGGGGGAACTACAATGAGCAGTTCTTC	CASSRQPTGGNYNEQFF
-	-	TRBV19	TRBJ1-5	TGTGCCAGTAGTATTTCCCTGGGAGGCAATCAGCCCCAGCATTTT	CASSISLGGNQPQHF
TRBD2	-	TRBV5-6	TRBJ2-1	TGTGCCAGCAGCCCCCGGGGAGGGTTCGGGATCCCTTGGAATGAGCAGTTCTTC	CASSPRGGFGIPWNEQFF
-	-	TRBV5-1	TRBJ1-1	TGCGCCAGCAGCAATGACAGGCCGAACACTGAAGCTTTCTTT	CASSNDRPNTEAFF
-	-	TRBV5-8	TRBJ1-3	TGTGCCAGCAGCCCGTACAGGGCCGGCTCTGGAAACACCATATATTTT	CASSPYRAGSGNTIYF
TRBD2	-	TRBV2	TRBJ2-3	TGTGCCAGCAGTCCGACACGACTAGCGGGAGGGCTTTCAGATACGCAGTATTTT	CASSPTRLAGGLSDTQYF
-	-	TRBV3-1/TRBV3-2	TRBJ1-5	TGTGCCAGCAGCCGGGCCCTCAATCAGCCCCAGCATTTT	CASSRALNQPQHF
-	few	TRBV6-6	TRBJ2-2	TGTGCCAGCAGTTCTCAGGGCACCGGGGAGCTGTTTTTT	CASSSQGTGELFF
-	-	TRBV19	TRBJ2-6	TGTGCCAGTAGTATAGAGTGGGGCGGATATGGGGGGTCCGGGGCCAACGTCCTGACTTTC	CASSIEWGGYGGSGANVLTF
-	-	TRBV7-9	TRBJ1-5	TGTGCCAGCAGCTTAGGTAGCGGTCAGCCCCAGCATTTT	CASSLGSGQPQHF
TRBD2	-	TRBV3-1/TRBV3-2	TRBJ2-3	TGTGCCAGCAGCCAGGCGGGGGGGACAGATACGCAGTATTTT	CASSQAGGTDTQYF
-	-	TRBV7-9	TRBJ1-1	TGTGCCAGCACCCCAGGAACGTGGGGGGGGGAAGCTTTCTTT	CASTPGTWGGEAFF
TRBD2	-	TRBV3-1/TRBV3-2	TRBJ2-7	TGTGCCAGCAGCGCAAAACCGGGACTAGCGGCTTCGAAGGTCAACGAGCAGTACTTC	CASSAKPGLAASKVNEQYF
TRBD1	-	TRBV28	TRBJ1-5	TGTGCCAGCAGACCAGGGGGCATCGGTCAGCCCCAGCATTTT	CASRPGGIGQPQHF
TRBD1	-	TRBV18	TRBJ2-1	TGTGCCAGCTCACCGGGACAGTACAAAGGCTATGAGCAGTTCTTC	CASSPGQYKGYEQFF
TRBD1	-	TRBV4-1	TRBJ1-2	TGCGCCAGCAGCCAAGATCGTAACCGGGACAGGGGGCGAACTTGGTATGGCTACACCTTC	CASSQDRNRDRGRTWYGYTF
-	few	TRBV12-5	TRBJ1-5	TGTGCTAGTGGTACCGGGGAAAGCAATCAGCCCCAGCATTTT	CASGTGESNQPQHF
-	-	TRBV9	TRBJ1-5	TGTGCCAGCAGCGTTGACTTCAATCAGCCCCAGCATTTT	CASSVDFNQPQHF